This T cell receptor (beta chain) was retrieved from a study of cytomegalovirus exposure and HLA in healthy donors. The CDR3 runs to 16 residues. Germline values: CDR1 WNHNN, CDR2 SYGVQD (reference sequence). Between the trimmed V and J ends, which lost 6 bases and 1 base, there was a span of 17 bases. This clone appeared a single time. Some clones are missing from TCRdb's copy, which holds only in-frame ones; the method was immunoSEQ multiplex PCR. The sample has roughly 150,000 clones; roughly nine tenths are singletons. The TCR originated in a young woman in good health and CMV-seropositive. The chain employs TRBV10-1 and TRBJ2-3; possibly TRBD2 for D (6 bases). The sequenced sample was PBMCs. The CDR3 bases are TGCGCCAGCAGCTTCCTCCGGGACTTTCGCACAGATACGCAGTATTTT. Translation: CASSFLRDFRTDTQYF.